This T cell receptor beta chain was observed in a study of identical twins. The study, taken as a whole, reports: Insertions were fewer in abundant cord blood beta clonotypes, whereas memory repertoires showed none of this pattern. Modelling approaches yielded underestimates of out-of-frame TCR alpha sharing between monozygotic twins.

Using its own MiXCR run on the 5' RACE reads, TCRdb lists one record per CDR3 protein. This sample has 200,000 to 250,000 distinct CDR3 sequences, with approximately 8.3% found just once. This clonotype showed up many times. The antigen remains unidentified. This CDR3 region has 13 residues. The V gene's germline CDR1 is SGHTA and CDR2 FQGNSA. The trim removed 1 base at V and 11 bases at J, leaving 4 bases unmatched. The sample was also linked to a second study, of yellow fever vaccine responses in identical twins.

The chain uses TRBV7-2 and TRBJ2-1, with 8 nucleotides matching TRBD2. The sequence was collected from a woman aged 18-29 years in good health. The sample consisted of memory (CD45RO+) T cells sorted from blood. Written as DNA, the CDR3 is TGTGCCAGCAGCTTAGACGGCGGGGGGCAGCAGTTCTTC. Protein product: CASSLDGGGQQFF. The complete variable domain, with remaining parts taken from reference TRBV7-2 and TRBJ2-1, reads GAGVSQSPSNKVTEKGKDVELRCDPISGHTALYWYRQSLGQGLEFLIYFQGNSAPDKSGLPSDRFSAERTGGSVSTLTIQRTQQEDSAVYLCASSLDGGGQQFFGPGTRLTVL.